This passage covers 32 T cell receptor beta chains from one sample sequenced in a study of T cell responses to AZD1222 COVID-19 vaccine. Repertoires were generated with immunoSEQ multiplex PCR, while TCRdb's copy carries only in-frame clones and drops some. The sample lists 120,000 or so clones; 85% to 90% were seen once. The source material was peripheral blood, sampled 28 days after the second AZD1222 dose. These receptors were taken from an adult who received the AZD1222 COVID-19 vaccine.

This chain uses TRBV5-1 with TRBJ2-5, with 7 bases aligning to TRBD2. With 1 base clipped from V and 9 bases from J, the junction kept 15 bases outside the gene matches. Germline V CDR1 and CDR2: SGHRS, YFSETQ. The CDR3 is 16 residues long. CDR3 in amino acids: CASSLSPGGRARAQYF. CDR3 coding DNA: TGCGCCAGCAGCTTGTCCCCGGGGGGTCGTGCGAGGGCCCAGTACTTC.

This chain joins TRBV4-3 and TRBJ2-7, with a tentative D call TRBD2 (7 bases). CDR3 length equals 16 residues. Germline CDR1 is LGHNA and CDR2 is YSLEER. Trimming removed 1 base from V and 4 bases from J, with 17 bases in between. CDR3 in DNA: TGCGCCAGCAGCCAAGCTCAGGGGACTACAGGATACGAGCAGTACTTC. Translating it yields CASSQAQGTTGYEQYF.

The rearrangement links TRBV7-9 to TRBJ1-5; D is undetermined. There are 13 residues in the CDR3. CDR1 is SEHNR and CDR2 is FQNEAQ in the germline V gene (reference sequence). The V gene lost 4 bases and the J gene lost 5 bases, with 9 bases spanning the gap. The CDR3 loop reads CASSSSGDQPQHF. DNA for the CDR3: TGTGCCAGCAGCTCCAGCGGGGATCAGCCCCAGCATTTT.

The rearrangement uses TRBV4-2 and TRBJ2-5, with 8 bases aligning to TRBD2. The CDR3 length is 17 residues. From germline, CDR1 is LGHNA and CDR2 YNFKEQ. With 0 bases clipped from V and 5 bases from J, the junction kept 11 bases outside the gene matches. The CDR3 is CASSQDVGGGRAETQYF. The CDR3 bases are TGTGCCAGCAGCCAAGATGTTGGCGGGGGGCGAGCGGAGACCCAGTACTTC.

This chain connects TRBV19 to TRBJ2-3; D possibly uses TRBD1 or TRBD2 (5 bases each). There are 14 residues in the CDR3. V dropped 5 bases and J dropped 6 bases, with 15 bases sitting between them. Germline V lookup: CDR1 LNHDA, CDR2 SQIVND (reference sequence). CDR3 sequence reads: CASSDGTQRDTQYF. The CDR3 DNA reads TGTGCCAGTAGTGACGGGACCCAGAGGGATACGCAGTATTTT.

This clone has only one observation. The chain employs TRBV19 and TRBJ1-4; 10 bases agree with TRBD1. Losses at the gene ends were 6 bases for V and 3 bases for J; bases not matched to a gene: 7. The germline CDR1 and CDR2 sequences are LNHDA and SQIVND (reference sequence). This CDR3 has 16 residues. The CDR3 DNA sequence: TGTGCCAGTAGCCGGGGACAGGGGTCGCCTAATGAAAAACTGTTTTTT. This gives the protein CASSRGQGSPNEKLFF.

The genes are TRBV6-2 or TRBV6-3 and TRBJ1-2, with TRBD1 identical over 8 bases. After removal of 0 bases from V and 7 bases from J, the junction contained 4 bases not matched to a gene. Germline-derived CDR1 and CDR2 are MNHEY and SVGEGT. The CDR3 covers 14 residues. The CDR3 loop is CASSYSRGLSGYTF. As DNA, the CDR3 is TGTGCCAGCAGTTACTCCAGGGGGCTCAGTGGCTACACCTTC.

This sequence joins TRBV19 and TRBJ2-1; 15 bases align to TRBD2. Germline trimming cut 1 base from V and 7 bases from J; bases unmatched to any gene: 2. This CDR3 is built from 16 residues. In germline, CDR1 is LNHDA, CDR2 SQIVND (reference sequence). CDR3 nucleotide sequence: TGTGCCAGTAGTATAGGGACTAGCGGGAGGGGAAATGAGCAGTTCTTC. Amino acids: CASSIGTSGRGNEQFF.

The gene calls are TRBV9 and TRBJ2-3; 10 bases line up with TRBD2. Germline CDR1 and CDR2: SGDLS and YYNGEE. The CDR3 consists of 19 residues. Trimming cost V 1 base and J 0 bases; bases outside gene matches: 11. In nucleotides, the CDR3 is TGTGCCAGCAGCGTACTGAGCGGGGGGGGTCCTTCTAGCACAGATACGCAGTATTTT. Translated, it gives CASSVLSGGGPSSTDTQYF.

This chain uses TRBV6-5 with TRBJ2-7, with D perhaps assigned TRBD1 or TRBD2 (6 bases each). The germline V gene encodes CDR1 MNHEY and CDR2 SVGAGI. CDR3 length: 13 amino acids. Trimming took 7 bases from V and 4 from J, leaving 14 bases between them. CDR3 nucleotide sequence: TGTGCCAGCACCCCTGGGGGGCGGTACGAGCAGTACTTC. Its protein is CASTPGGRYEQYF.

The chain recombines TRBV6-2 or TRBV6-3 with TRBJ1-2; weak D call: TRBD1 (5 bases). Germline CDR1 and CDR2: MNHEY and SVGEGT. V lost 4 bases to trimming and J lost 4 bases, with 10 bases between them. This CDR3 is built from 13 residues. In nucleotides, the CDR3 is TGTGCCAGCAGTTTCGGGACGGTCTATGGCTACACCTTC. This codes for CASSFGTVYGYTF.

The chain's CDR3 is CASSQDTIGELFF. For the CDR3, the DNA is TGTGCCAGCAGCCAGGACACGATCGGGGAGCTGTTTTTT. The gene calls are TRBV7-3 and TRBJ2-2; maybe TRBD1 (5 bases). The germline V and J ends were trimmed by 5 bases and 7 bases, with 11 bases remaining between them. Germline loops: CDR1 SGHTA, CDR2 FQGTGA. The length of the CDR3 is 13 residues.

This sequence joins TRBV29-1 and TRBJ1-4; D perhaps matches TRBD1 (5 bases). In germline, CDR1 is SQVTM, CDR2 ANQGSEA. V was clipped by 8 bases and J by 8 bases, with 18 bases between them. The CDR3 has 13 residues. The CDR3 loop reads CSLGGEVWEKLFF. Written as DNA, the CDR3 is TGCAGCTTAGGAGGGGAGGTTTGGGAAAAACTGTTTTTT.

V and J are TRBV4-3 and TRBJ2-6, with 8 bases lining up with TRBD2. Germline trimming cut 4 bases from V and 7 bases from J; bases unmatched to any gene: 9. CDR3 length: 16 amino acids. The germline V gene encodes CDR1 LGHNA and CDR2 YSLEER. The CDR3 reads CASSRKAGEAANVLTF. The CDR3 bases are TGCGCCAGCAGCCGAAAAGCGGGGGAGGCCGCCAACGTCCTGACTTTC.

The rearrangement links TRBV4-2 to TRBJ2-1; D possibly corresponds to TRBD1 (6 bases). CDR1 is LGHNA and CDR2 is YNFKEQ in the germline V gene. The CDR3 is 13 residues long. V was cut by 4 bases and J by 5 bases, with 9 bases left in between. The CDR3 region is CASSLNRDNEQFF. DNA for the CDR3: TGTGCCAGCAGCCTAAACAGGGACAATGAGCAGTTCTTC.

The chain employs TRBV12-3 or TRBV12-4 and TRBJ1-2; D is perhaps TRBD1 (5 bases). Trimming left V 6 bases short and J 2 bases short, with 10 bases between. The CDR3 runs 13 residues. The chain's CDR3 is CASSGTENYGYTF. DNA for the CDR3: TGTGCCAGCAGCGGGACTGAGAACTATGGCTACACCTTC.

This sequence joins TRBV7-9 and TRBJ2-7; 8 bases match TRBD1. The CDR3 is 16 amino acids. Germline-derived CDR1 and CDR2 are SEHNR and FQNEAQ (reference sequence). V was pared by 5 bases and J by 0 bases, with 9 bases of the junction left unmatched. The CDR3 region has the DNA TGTGCCAGCAGCCCTCTGACAGGGGCGAGCTCCTACGAGCAGTACTTC. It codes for CASSPLTGASSYEQYF.

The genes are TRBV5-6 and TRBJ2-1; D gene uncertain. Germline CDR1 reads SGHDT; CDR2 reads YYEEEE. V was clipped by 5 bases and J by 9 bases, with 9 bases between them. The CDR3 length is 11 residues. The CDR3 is CASRYTGEQFF. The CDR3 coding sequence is TGTGCCAGCAGGTACACGGGTGAGCAGTTCTTC.

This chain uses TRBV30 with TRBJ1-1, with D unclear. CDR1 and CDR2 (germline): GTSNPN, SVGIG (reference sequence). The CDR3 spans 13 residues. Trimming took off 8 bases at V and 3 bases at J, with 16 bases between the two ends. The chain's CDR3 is CAQRSISYTEAFF. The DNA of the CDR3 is TGTGCCCAACGTTCGATATCTTACACTGAAGCTTTCTTT.

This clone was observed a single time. The CDR3 DNA sequence: TGTGCCAGCAGTCCCTTACTAGGATTCACCTACAATGAGCAGTTCTTC. As protein: CASSPLLGFTYNEQFF. The chain links TRBV28 to TRBJ2-1; tentative D call: TRBD2 (5 bases). This CDR3 comprises 16 residues. V was cut by 5 bases and J by 2 bases, with 16 bases left in between. CDR1 and CDR2 (germline): MDHEN, SYDVKM.

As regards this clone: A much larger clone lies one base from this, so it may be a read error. The chain's CDR3 is CASSYPSSGGGGETQYF. The CDR3 DNA reads as TGTGCCAGCAGTTACCCATCTAGCGGGGGGGGCGGGGAGACCCAGTACTTC. The chain is built from TRBV6-2 or TRBV6-3 and TRBJ2-5; 12 bases fit TRBD2. The CDR3 spans 17 residues. CDR1 MNHEY and CDR2 SVGEGT come from the germline V gene. Trimming at V came to 2 bases and at J to 5 bases, leaving 9 bases not matched to a gene.

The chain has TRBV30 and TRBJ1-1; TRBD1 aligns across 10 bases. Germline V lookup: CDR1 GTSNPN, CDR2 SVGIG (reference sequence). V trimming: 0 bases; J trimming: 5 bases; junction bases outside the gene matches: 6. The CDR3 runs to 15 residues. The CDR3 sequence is CAWSVSWTGGTEAFF. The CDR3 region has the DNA TGTGCCTGGAGTGTATCTTGGACAGGGGGTACTGAAGCTTTCTTT.

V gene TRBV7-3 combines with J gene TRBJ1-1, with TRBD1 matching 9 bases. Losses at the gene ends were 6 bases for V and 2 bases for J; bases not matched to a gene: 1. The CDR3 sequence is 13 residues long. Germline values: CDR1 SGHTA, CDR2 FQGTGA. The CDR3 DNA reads TGTGCCAGCAGACAGGGGGCCAACACTGAAGCTTTCTTT. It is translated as CASRQGANTEAFF.

The CDR3 DNA reads TGTGCCAGCAGCTCGGACAGGGTGGGCTATGGCTACACCTTC. This translates into CASSSDRVGYGYTF. The chain recombines TRBV7-3 with TRBJ1-2, with 8 bases lining up with TRBD1. Unmatched junction bases numbered 5, after V lost 4 bases and J lost 4 bases. Germline V gene data show CDR1 as SGHTA and CDR2 as FQGTGA. The CDR3 loop spans 14 amino acids.

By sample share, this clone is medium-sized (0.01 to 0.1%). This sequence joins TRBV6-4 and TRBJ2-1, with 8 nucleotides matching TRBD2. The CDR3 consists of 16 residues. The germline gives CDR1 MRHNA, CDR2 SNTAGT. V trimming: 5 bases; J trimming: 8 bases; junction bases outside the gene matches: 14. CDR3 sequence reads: CASSPQSGTSGDEQFF. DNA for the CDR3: TGTGCCAGCAGTCCTCAATCCGGGACTAGTGGCGATGAGCAGTTCTTC.

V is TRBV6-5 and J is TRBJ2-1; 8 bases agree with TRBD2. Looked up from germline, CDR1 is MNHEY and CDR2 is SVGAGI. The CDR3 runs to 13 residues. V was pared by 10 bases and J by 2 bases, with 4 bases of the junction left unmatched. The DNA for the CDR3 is TGTGCCATTTCTAGCGGGCCCTACAATGAGCAGTTCTTC. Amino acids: CAISSGPYNEQFF.

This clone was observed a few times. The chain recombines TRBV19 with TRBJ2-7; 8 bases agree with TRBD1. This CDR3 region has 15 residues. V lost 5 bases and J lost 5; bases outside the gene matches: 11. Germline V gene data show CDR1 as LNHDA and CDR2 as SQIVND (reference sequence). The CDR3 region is CASSALQGAPDEQYF. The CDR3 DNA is TGTGCCAGTAGTGCCCTCCAGGGGGCCCCGGACGAGCAGTACTTC.

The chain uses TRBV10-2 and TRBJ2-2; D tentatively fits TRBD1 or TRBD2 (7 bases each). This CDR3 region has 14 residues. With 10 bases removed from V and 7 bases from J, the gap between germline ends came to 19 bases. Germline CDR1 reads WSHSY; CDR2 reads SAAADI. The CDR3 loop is CATQGQGGNGELFF. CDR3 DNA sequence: TGCGCCACCCAGGGCCAGGGGGGGAACGGGGAGCTGTTTTTT.

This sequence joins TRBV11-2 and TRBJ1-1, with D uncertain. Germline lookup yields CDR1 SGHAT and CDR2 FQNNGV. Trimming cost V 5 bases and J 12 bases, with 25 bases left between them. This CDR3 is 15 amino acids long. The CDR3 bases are TGTGCCAGCAGCCCCCCGGATTCCGCGGGATTAAATACTTTCTTT. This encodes CASSPPDSAGLNTFF.

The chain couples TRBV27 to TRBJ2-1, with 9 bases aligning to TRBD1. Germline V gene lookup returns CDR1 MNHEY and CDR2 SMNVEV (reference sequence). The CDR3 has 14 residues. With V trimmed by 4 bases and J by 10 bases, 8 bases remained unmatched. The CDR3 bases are TGTGCCAGCAGTTCCGGGACAGGGTGGGGCGAGCAGTTCTTC. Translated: CASSSGTGWGEQFF.

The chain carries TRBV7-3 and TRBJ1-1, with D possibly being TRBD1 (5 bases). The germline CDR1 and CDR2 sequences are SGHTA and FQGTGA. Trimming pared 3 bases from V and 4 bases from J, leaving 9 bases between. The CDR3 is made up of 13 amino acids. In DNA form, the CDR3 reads TGTGCCAGCAGCTTCGGGGCTGTCACTGAAGCTTTCTTT. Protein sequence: CASSFGAVTEAFF.

CDR3 nucleotides: TGTGCCAGCTCTTTTGGTTCTGGAAACACCATATATTTT. Translating it yields CASSFGSGNTIYF. This chain links TRBV3-1 (or the pseudogene TRBV3-2) with TRBJ1-3, with D hard to call. The CDR3 totals 13 residues. Germline CDR1 is LGHDT and CDR2 is YNNKEL (reference sequence). V lost 8 bases, J lost 1 base, and 9 bases lay in between.